The present TCR beta chain was sequenced within a study of blood T cell repertoires in COVID-19 (dated by TCRdb to 2018 to 2021). Regarding the research as a whole: Samples covering the acute and convalescent phases of COVID-19 were provided by collaborators in the United States, Italy and Spain. The material from the prospective study consisted of cDNA or gDNA derived from T cells, B-cell-depleted T cells, or PBMCs. Subjects who had been exposed to COVID-19, were actively infected with it, or had recovered from it provided the deeply sampled blood TCRbeta repertoires that made up the dataset. The repertoires were released in a freely available public database meant as a resource for research on the immune response to SARS-CoV-2. Where available, HLA class I and class II types were obtained from metadata supplied by the sample provider rather than from assay-based typing. The samples were drawn from the first 160 participants of the ongoing ImmuneRACE study and from 1,254 subjects provided by 6 global collaborators. Nearly every sample came with metadata listing a de-identified subject ID, COVID-19 status, age in years and sex.

For this clone: What this receptor recognizes is not known. The sample holds no much larger clone one base away, and base qualities are not on file.

Compared with germline, V lacks 5 bases and J lacks 2 bases; bases without a gene match: 10. CDR1 and CDR2 were assigned from the germline V gene (reference sequence) as SEHNR and FQNEAQ. The CDR3 contains 16 residues, cysteine and phenylalanine counted. Only the CDR3 part of the read is kept: 48 bases, read in frame from the first base. In the prospective study, participants were 18 to 89 years old, resided in about two dozen geographic areas of the United States, and were enrolled through a virtual design. In the prospective study, participants were assigned to cohorts based on the clinical history participants reported in a screening survey and a study questionnaire. For ImmuneRACE Cohort 3, a participant was defined as recovered based on two consecutive negative NP/OP PCR tests, clearance by a healthcare professional, or resolution of symptoms. Each participant in the prospective study had whole blood, serum and a nasopharyngeal or oropharyngeal swab collected by mobile phlebotomists. Additional blood draws and questionnaires over an approximately 2-month period could optionally be provided by prospective study participants. Blood samples from the prospective study were shipped frozen or at room temperature prior to DNA extraction.

TCRbeta CDR3 regions were amplified from genomic DNA by means of the immunoSEQ Assay, a bias-controlled multiplex PCR. The source study handled its data this way. The number of nucleated cells in each sample was estimated from the amplification of reference gene primers within the assay. Sequence reads were collapsed and filtered to measure the absolute abundance of every unique TCRbeta CDR3 rearrangement. For each sample, productive Simpson clonality was calculated by taking the square root of Simpson's diversity index across productive rearrangements. TCRdb obtained this table from immuneACCESS and retained in-frame rearrangements with V and J assigned. These tables miss some clones; where compared with another copy, unresolved V genes account for less than half of the shortfall, and the remainder is unexplained. The V and J calls and clone size come from that table; D and trimming were worked out from the DNA. Present in this sample are about 430,000 clones, around 87% of which were seen just once. The ten largest clones add up to 0.9% to 1.2% of the sample.

Study-wide findings and limitations: How much clinical and demographic metadata was included differed by source and by participant, and the metadata was provided uncurated.

Specimen: PBMCs or T cells enriched from blood (not recorded which). Recombination joined TRBV7-9 with TRBJ1-1; a stretch of 8 junction bases matches TRBD1. This clonotype originated in a man aged 25-45 years who had recovered from COVID-19. The CDR3 region has the sequence CASSPPPAGGNTEAFF. Read as DNA, the sequence is TGTGCCAGCAGCCCACCCCCCGCAGGGGGCAACACTGAAGCTTTCTTT.